Listed below are T cell receptor beta chains from one sample, sequenced in a study of shared clonotypes between healthy human individuals. TCRdb's copy holds only in-frame clones and misses some; the assay was immunoSEQ multiplex PCR. Of 2 million to 2.5 million clones in the sample, roughly 92% are singletons; the top ten hold 0.37%. The sample consisted of naive CD4+ T cells from PBMCs. The receptor set was obtained from a man between 18 and 35 years old in good health. Some clones in this sample may be carry-over from other donors' samples. CDR3s include the opening cysteine and the closing phenylalanine or tryptophan. The D gene is left open where the match is weak. Size values are once, few and many counts, or a class for expanded clones, and some rows have none.

.,TRBV10-3,TRBJ2-1,TRBD2,TGTGCCATCAGAAAGGCGGGAGACGACAATGAGCAGTTCTTC,CAIRKAGDDNEQFF
once,TRBV6-5,TRBJ2-1,TRBD1,TGTGCCAGCAGGATGGGACAGTACAATGAGCAGTTCTTC,CASRMGQYNEQFF
.,TRBV11-2,TRBJ1-1,.,TGTGCCAGCAGCAAATATCTTGGGGGCACTGAAGCTTTCTTT,CASSKYLGGTEAFF
.,TRBV7-9,TRBJ2-7,TRBD2,TGTGCCAGCAGCCCGCCCGGGACTAGCTCGAGTGAGCAGTACTTC,CASSPPGTSSSEQYF
.,TRBV7-3,TRBJ2-5,TRBD2,TGTGCCAGCAGCTTAATGGGCGGGAGTGGGCAGACCCAGTACTTC,CASSLMGGSGQTQYF
.,TRBV18,TRBJ2-7,TRBD2,TGTGCCAGCTCACCACCAACTAGCGGGAGGGTTCTAAGGTACGAGCAGTACTTC,CASSPPTSGRVLRYEQYF
.,TRBV5-1,TRBJ2-2,.,TGCGCCAGCAGTCCCGTTTCAACGAACACCGGGGAGCTGTTTTTT,CASSPVSTNTGELFF
.,TRBV19,TRBJ1-5,.,TGTGCCAGCAGTTACGGCCCGGCCCTGACCCAGCATTTT,CASSYGPALTQHF
.,TRBV28,TRBJ1-6,.,TGTGCCAGTAGGGCAAATTCACCCCTCCACTTT,CASRANSPLHF
.,TRBV2,TRBJ2-7,TRBD2,TGTGCCAGCTTCCGGGGAGCGGGAGTCTACTACGAGCAGTACTTC,CASFRGAGVYYEQYF
.,TRBV7-9,TRBJ1-6,.,TGTGCCAGCAGCTTAGCTTTAGGTTCACCCCTCCACTTT,CASSLALGSPLHF
.,TRBV10-1,TRBJ1-5,.,TGCGCCAGCAGTGAGTCTCGGGTCCAGCCCCAGCATTTT,CASSESRVQPQHF
.,TRBV7-2,TRBJ2-7,TRBD1,TGTGCCAGCAGCCCCCGAGGCCCCGGGACAGTAACCTACGAGCAGTACTTC,CASSPRGPGTVTYEQYF
.,TRBV10-3,TRBJ1-6,TRBD1,TGTGCCATCAGTGGCCAGGGACAGGGGGCTGCTAATTCACCCCTCCACTTT,CAISGQGQGAANSPLHF
.,TRBV27,TRBJ2-1,.,TGTGCCAGCAGTTTATGGTTCGCGGGCACCTCCTACAATGAGCAGTTCTTC,CASSLWFAGTSYNEQFF
.,TRBV7-6,TRBJ2-3,.,TGTGCCAGCAGCTTGGGGCAGGCTCAGTCTGGCACAGATACGCAGTATTTT,CASSLGQAQSGTDTQYF
once,TRBV7-9,TRBJ2-7,.,TGTGCCAGCAGCTTAGGACAGGCCTTCTACGAGCAGTACTTC,CASSLGQAFYEQYF
.,TRBV28,TRBJ1-1,TRBD1,TGTGCCAGCAGCAGTATGGACAGGGCGAACACTGAAGCTTTCTTT,CASSSMDRANTEAFF
.,TRBV4-1,TRBJ1-3,TRBD1,TGCGCCAGCAGCCGGACCTACCTAGGGACAGGGGGCTCGTTCGGAAACACCATATATTTT,CASSRTYLGTGGSFGNTIYF
.,TRBV20-1,TRBJ2-7,.,TGCAGTGCAGCCGGACAAACCGAGCAGTACTTC,CSAAGQTEQYF
once,TRBV6-5,TRBJ2-7,.,TGTGCCAGCAAGAACCTACTCGGGTCCTACGAGCAGTACTTC,CASKNLLGSYEQYF
.,TRBV9,TRBJ2-1,.,TGTGCCAGCAGCGTAGATGGTCCTCTTAATGAGCAGTTCTTC,CASSVDGPLNEQFF
.,TRBV10-2,TRBJ2-7,.,TGCGCCAGCAGTGAGTCGTCCCCGGGAGTCTACGAGCAGTACTTC,CASSESSPGVYEQYF
.,TRBV15,TRBJ2-1,TRBD2,TGTGCCACCAGCAGAGATCGAGTTACTAGCGGGAGAGACAATGAGCAGTTCTTC,CATSRDRVTSGRDNEQFF
.,TRBV10-3,TRBJ2-7,.,TGTGCCATCAGCCGCGACCGTCAACAGGGAGCACCCTACGAGCAGTACTTC,CAISRDRQQGAPYEQYF
few,TRBV6-5,TRBJ2-3,.,TGTGCCAGCAGTTACTCGCCCTCAGCAGCAGATACGCAGTATTTT,CASSYSPSAADTQYF
.,TRBV14,TRBJ2-1,.,TGTGCCAGCAGCCATCCAGTGACTCGTCCTAGCTCCTACAATGAGCAGTTCTTC,CASSHPVTRPSSYNEQFF
.,TRBV19,TRBJ2-7,.,TGTGCCATCCACTACGAGCAGTACTTC,CAIHYEQYF
.,TRBV28,TRBJ2-7,.,TGTGCCAGCAGTTTATCAGGCGAGCAGTACTTC,CASSLSGEQYF
.,TRBV2,TRBJ1-4,.,TGTGCCAGCTGTTCGGGTTATGGTGAAAAACTGTTTTTT,CASCSGYGEKLFF
.,TRBV30,TRBJ1-1,.,TGTGCCTGGAGTAGCCAGGGCCACACTGAAGCTTTCTTT,CAWSSQGHTEAFF
.,TRBV11-2,TRBJ2-2,TRBD1,TGTGCCAGCATATTCCGGGACAGGGTACAGACCGGGGAGCTGTTTTTT,CASIFRDRVQTGELFF
.,TRBV6-6,TRBJ2-2,.,TGTGCCAGCAGCCAGATGTACCCCGGGGAGCTGTTTTTT,CASSQMYPGELFF
once,TRBV15,TRBJ2-3,TRBD1,TGTGCCACCAGCAGAGATTATGGGACAGGGGGAGATACGCAGTATTTT,CATSRDYGTGGDTQYF
.,TRBV5-8,TRBJ1-4,.,TGTGCCAGCAGTTTTACTCTCCCCGATGAAAAACTGTTTTTT,CASSFTLPDEKLFF
once,TRBV5-6,TRBJ2-7,.,TGTGCCAGCAGCTTGGGCTTCGGTATCTCCTACGAGCAGTACTTC,CASSLGFGISYEQYF
few,TRBV4-1,TRBJ1-5,.,TGCGCCAGCAGCCAAATGGGGTCAGGGGATCAGCCCCAGCATTTT,CASSQMGSGDQPQHF
.,TRBV29-1,TRBJ2-7,TRBD1,TGCAGCGGACTGGGACAGGGCTACGAGCAGTACTTC,CSGLGQGYEQYF
.,TRBV5-8,TRBJ1-2,.,TGTGCCAGCAGCTTGACCCTAATTGCGGGCTACACCTTC,CASSLTLIAGYTF
.,TRBV5-1,TRBJ2-7,.,TGCGCCAGCAGCCCAAACTCCTACGAGCAGTACTTC,CASSPNSYEQYF